The TCR beta chain described here comes from a study of CD4+ T cells in melanoma. General study points: Neoantigen-specific CD4+ T cells in melanoma reportedly had diverse differentiation states. CD8+ T cell, macrophage and B cell function reportedly correlated with neoantigen-specific CD4+ T cells.

Produced via immunoSEQ multiplex PCR; TCRdb's table is partial and in-frame only. Among 11,000 to 15,000 clones, 68% were seen once, and the ten largest hold 15% to 20%. A note on this clone: Its antigen is not known.

Germline CDR1 is SGHRS and CDR2 is YFSETQ. This CDR3 is built from 13 residues. Trimming took off 2 bases at V and 4 bases at J, with 7 bases between the two ends. The sequenced sample consisted of cells from a culture (not recorded whether cultured in vitro). The sequence was collected from a human donor with melanoma. This chain links TRBV5-1 with TRBJ1-5; D gene ambiguous. CDR3 coding DNA: TGCGCCAGCAGCTTCGGGGTAAATCAGCCCCAGCATTTT. It is translated as CASSFGVNQPQHF.